The present TCR beta chain was sequenced within a study of post-analysis software for immune sequencing data. Study details: Included courses were relapsing-remitting and secondary progressive multiple sclerosis; progressive-relapsing multiple sclerosis was also included.

Turning to this clonotype: Antigen specificity is unknown.

The germline gives CDR1 ENHRY, CDR2 SYGVKD. The CDR3 is 12 residues long. Study-wide points: Controls showed lower frequencies than patients for roughly 5 TRBV segments, and TRBV5-6, TRBV5-1 and TRBV20-1 were among these. Multiple sclerosis patients showed significantly lower normalized Chao1 diversity than controls did. Batch-mates among the samples co-clustered strongly by F measure.

Unique molecular identifiers were present in the TCR beta cDNA libraries. The source material, roughly 0.9 to 11 million T cells, gave rise to roughly 0.5 million cDNA molecules. TCRdb reprocessed the PCR reads via MiXCR and lists one record per CDR3 protein. Of roughly 800,000 distinct CDR3 sequences listed, approximately 44% are singletons. The V call is TRBV10-3, the J call TRBJ2-5; D perhaps matches TRBD2 (5 bases). The J call may not be correct, given that the DNA end is closer to TRBJ2-7. The source material was blood. This TCR was recovered from a girl aged 10 to 17 with multiple sclerosis. The CDR3 spells CAISETGYEQYF. In DNA form, the CDR3 reads TGTGCCATCAGTGAGACGGGGTACGAGCAGTACTTC.